This entry is about one T cell receptor (beta chain). No antigen is known for it. The sample comes from a study of cytomegalovirus exposure and HLA in healthy donors. The study, taken as a whole, reports: There were some public TCRs occurring in many donors, but most TCR sequences were rare. Later on, analysis showed that most CMV-associated TCR beta chains appeared to be HLA-restricted.

60 Vbeta and 13 Jbeta primers were used in PCR. Produced via immunoSEQ multiplex PCR; TCRdb's table is partial and in-frame only. The table records approximately 110,000 clones, over 60% of them present only once. Sequenced: PBMCs. The sequence derives from a woman aged 40-49 years in good health and CMV-seropositive.

CDR3 nucleotides: TGTGCCAGCAGCTCGTCCTGGACTGGCACAGATACGCAGTATTTT. Translating it yields CASSSSWTGTDTQYF. This chain connects TRBV7-2 to TRBJ2-3, with TRBD2 as a possible D gene (5 bases). CDR1 and CDR2 from the germline V gene are SGHTA and FQGNSA. The germline V and J ends were trimmed by 4 bases and 1 base, with 12 bases remaining between them. This CDR3 region has 15 residues.